A single sample gave rise to the 11 T cell receptor beta chains below, sequenced in a study of T cells after posttransplantation cyclophosphamide. Measured with immunoSEQ multiplex PCR; TCRdb has only the in-frame clones, and not every one. The profile covers about 66,000 clones, with around 93% appearing a single time and 3% taken by the ten largest. The specimen was PBMCs. These receptors originate from a woman aged 25 to 45 in good health and a related stem cell transplant donor.

The gene calls are TRBV9 and TRBJ2-7; 12 bases align to TRBD2. The junction had 4 bases not matched to a gene; V was cut back by 4 bases and J by 2 bases. The length of the CDR3 is 15 residues. CDR1 is SGDLS and CDR2 is YYNGEE in the germline V gene. The CDR3 is CASSRTSGTAYEQYF. For the CDR3, the DNA is TGTGCCAGCAGCCGGACTAGCGGGACCGCCTACGAGCAGTACTTC.

Concerning this clone itself: Other nucleotide sequences in the sample specify the same CDR3. This chain joins TRBV7-2 and TRBJ1-3; D gene ambiguous. The germline V gene has CDR1 SGHTA and CDR2 FQGNSA. This CDR3 is 14 amino acids long. Trimming cost V 1 base and J 5 bases, with 9 bases left between them. CDR3 DNA sequence: TGTGCCAGCAGCTTAGGGCGGGGTAGAAACACCATATATTTT. Its translation: CASSLGRGRNTIYF.

The chain uses TRBV11-3 and TRBJ2-5; TRBD2 matches 9 bases. V lost 4 bases, J lost 2 bases, and 5 bases stayed unmatched. The CDR3 sequence is 15 residues long. Germline V CDR1 and CDR2: SGHNT, YENEEA. CDR3 in DNA: TGTGCCAGCAGCTCCCTCGCGGGGGGGCAAGAGACCCAGTACTTC. Translation gives CASSSLAGGQETQYF.

The CDR3 coding sequence is TGTGCCACTTTGGACCTCACAGATACGCAGTATTTT. This encodes CATLDLTDTQYF. This chain uses TRBV19 with TRBJ2-3; no reliable D call. The germline CDR1 and CDR2 sequences are LNHDA and SQIVND (reference sequence). The CDR3 runs to 12 residues. The V end lost 10 bases, the J end lost 2 bases, and 10 bases lay between the germline ends.

V is TRBV11-3 and J is TRBJ2-1, with 8 bases lining up with TRBD2. This CDR3 has 15 residues. Per germline, CDR1 SGHNT and CDR2 YENEEA. The V and J ends lost 2 bases and 6 bases, in that order; junction bases with no gene match: 6. The CDR3 region is CASSLSGLASNEQFF. The CDR3 DNA follows: TGTGCCAGCAGCTTATCAGGACTAGCTAGCAATGAGCAGTTCTTC. The full variable domain, with the rest looked up from reference TRBV11-3 and TRBJ2-1, is EAGVVQSPRYKIIEKKQPVAFWCNPISGHNTLYWYLQNLGQGPELLIRYENEEAVDDSQLPKDRFSAERLKGVDSTLKIQPAELGDSAVYLCASSLSGLASNEQFFGPGTRLTVL.

The chain couples TRBV5-4 to TRBJ1-2, with D uncertain. CDR3 length: 14 residues. V lost 0 bases, J lost 5 bases, and 11 bases lay in between. Germline V gene lookup returns CDR1 SGHNT and CDR2 YYREEE (reference sequence). CDR3: CASSLELGGYGYTF. The DNA of the CDR3 is TGTGCCAGCAGCTTGGAGTTGGGCGGGTATGGCTACACCTTC.

The count of this clone is one. One end of the junction fails to match germline, which may point to a read error. This chain joins TRBV2 and TRBJ1-2; no firm D call. Germline CDR1 is SNHLY and CDR2 is FYNNEI. The CDR3 length is 12 residues. The DNA of the CDR3 is TGTGCCAGCAGTGAGACCGCCGTGGAGCTCTTTTTC. It specifies CASSETAVELFF.

The genes are TRBV18 and TRBJ2-3; no firm D call. V lost 2 bases, J lost 2 bases, and 8 bases lay in between. The CDR3 runs 14 residues. CDR1 and CDR2 from the germline V gene are KGHSH and LQKENI. Here the CDR3 reads CASSPELNTDTQYF. As DNA, the CDR3 is TGTGCCAGCTCACCAGAGCTGAACACAGATACGCAGTATTTT.

The chain combines TRBV19 with TRBJ2-6; TRBD2 aligns across 8 bases. J lost 4 bases, V lost 7 bases, and 6 bases had no gene match. This CDR3 contains 15 residues. Germline V gene lookup returns CDR1 LNHDA and CDR2 SQIVND (reference sequence). As DNA, the CDR3 is TGTGCCAGTACTCGCGGGGGGCAAGGGGCCAACGTCCTGACTTTC. Translating it yields CASTRGGQGANVLTF.

J is TRBJ2-7 and V is TRBV10-3; D assignment may be TRBD1 or TRBD2 (5 bases each). Germline CDR1 ENHRY, CDR2 SYGVKD. The V end lost 3 bases, the J end lost 1 base, and 10 bases lay between the germline ends. There are 14 residues in the CDR3. The CDR3 spells CAISDRGPSYEQYF. The CDR3 coding sequence is TGTGCCATCAGTGATAGGGGACCATCCTACGAGCAGTACTTC.

The J gene is TRBJ1-2, the V gene TRBV19; a possible D gene is TRBD1 (5 bases). Per germline, CDR1 LNHDA and CDR2 SQIVND (reference sequence). This CDR3 contains 15 residues. Trimming removed 0 bases from V and 4 bases from J, with 12 bases in between. CDR3 region: CASSIDHEGTYGYTF. The CDR3 DNA sequence: TGTGCCAGTAGTATAGATCACGAGGGGACCTATGGCTACACCTTC.